This TCR beta chain was documented in a study of blood T cell repertoires in COVID-19. Overall study: Acute and convalescent COVID-19 specimens originated in the United States, Italy and Spain. T cells, B-cell-depleted T cells, or PBMCs supplied cDNA or gDNA.

The ends lost 3 bases at V and 2 bases at J; junction bases unmatched: 3. Germline V lookup: CDR1 SGHTA, CDR2 FQGNSA. The CDR3 is 15 amino acids. Enrollment of patients from Seattle took place during active infection, with longitudinal follow-up. As originally analysed: How many nucleated cells were present was estimated from reference gene primer amplification. Measured with immunoSEQ multiplex PCR; TCRdb has only the in-frame clones, and not every one. V and J calls and clone size are given by that table; D and trimming were obtained from the DNA. In the table there are roughly 340,000 clones, roughly 86% of which are singletons.

V and J are TRBV7-2 and TRBJ2-3; TRBD2 matches 9 bases. The sequence was obtained from a woman aged 70-85 years with COVID-19, enrolled during active disease. The material sequenced was peripheral blood. CDR3 nucleotides: TGTGCCAGCAGCTTTAGCGGGGGAAACACAGATACGCAGTATTTT. Amino acids: CASSFSGGNTDTQYF.